These 7 T cell receptor beta chains share one sample of origin, sequenced in a study of blood T cells in healthy people across ages. Next came a second PCR, run for about 7 to 11 cycles, which used a sample-barcoded 5' primer along with a J-beta primer mix. TCRdb recomputed calls from the 5' RACE reads with MiXCR, one row per CDR3 protein. The sample records about 1.6 million distinct CDR3 sequences, around 36% being singletons. The material sequenced was blood. These receptors came from a woman aged 25 to 45 in good health.

This sequence joins TRBV4-2 and TRBJ2-3; D gene uncertain. The CDR3 covers 16 residues. V lost 1 base and J 6 bases, leaving 17 bases between the germline ends. CDR1 and CDR2 (germline): LGHNA, YNFKEQ. CDR3 bases: TGTGCCAGCAGCCAAGCTACGTTTCGCCCGGAGGATACGCAGTATTTT. Translated, it gives CASSQATFRPEDTQYF.

This clonotype was detected only a few times. The V gene is TRBV12-5, the J gene TRBJ2-1; TRBD2 agrees at 11 bases. This CDR3 comprises 16 residues. Germline-derived CDR1 and CDR2 are LGHNT and FRNRAP. The J segment lost 2 bases and the V segment lost 7 bases, leaving 7 bases of the junction unmatched. The CDR3 sequence: CASADTTSGTYNEQFF. CDR3 DNA: TGTGCTAGTGCCGATACGACTAGCGGGACCTACAATGAGCAGTTCTTC. The full variable domain, with the rest looked up from reference TRBV12-5 and TRBJ2-1, is DARVTQTPRHKVTEMGQEVTMRCQPILGHNTVFWYRQTMMQGLELLAYFRNRAPLDDSGMPKDRFSAEMPDATLATLKIQPSEPRDSAVYFCASADTTSGTYNEQFFGPGTRLTVL.

About this clonotype: The junction shows a germline mismatch at one end, possibly a read error. The V gene is TRBV20-1, the J gene TRBJ1-1; a possible D gene is TRBD1 (6 bases). The CDR3 is 12 residues long. The germline CDR1 and CDR2 sequences are DFQATT and SNEGSKA (reference sequence). The CDR3: CSAKGHIFEAFF. DNA for the CDR3: TGTAGTGCGAAGGGACACATATTTGAAGCTTTCTTT.

The rearrangement joins TRBV7-9 to TRBJ2-7; TRBD1 agrees at 7 bases. Germline lookup yields CDR1 SEHNR and CDR2 FQNEAQ (reference sequence). The CDR3 spans 14 residues. The V gene end was trimmed by 4 bases and the J gene end by 5 bases; junction bases not matched to a gene: 8. CDR3 sequence reads: CASSSRQGMDEQYF. The CDR3 region has the DNA TGTGCCAGCAGCTCCCGACAGGGAATGGACGAGCAGTACTTC. The full variable domain, rest sourced from reference TRBV7-9 and TRBJ2-7, is DTGVSQNPRHKITKRGQNVTFRCDPISEHNRLYWYRQTLGQGPEFLTYFQNEAQLEKSRLLSDRFSAERPKGSFSTLEIQRTEQGDSAMYLCASSSRQGMDEQYFGPGTRLTVT.

Details on this clonotype: The junction shows a germline mismatch at one end, possibly a read error. The chain combines TRBV7-2 with TRBJ1-2; the D gene is possibly TRBD1 (5 bases). Germline V CDR1 and CDR2: SGHTA, FQGNSA. The CDR3 is 15 residues long. CDR3 bases: TGTGCCAGCAGCTTAGACGCAGGGTCTAACTATGGCCACACCTTC. This sequence encodes CASSLDAGSNYGHTF.

The rearrangement joins TRBV30 to TRBJ1-5; D is uncertain. The CDR3 length is 12 residues. The germline CDR1 and CDR2 sequences are GTSNPN and SVGIG (reference sequence). Trimming removed 0 bases from V and 5 bases from J, with 5 bases in between. CDR3 loop: CAWSVEDQPQHF. DNA of the CDR3: TGTGCCTGGAGTGTAGAAGATCAGCCCCAGCATTTT.

V usage is TRBV20-1 and J usage is TRBJ1-1; the match to TRBD1 covers 8 bases. Trimming took 3 bases from V and 0 from J; bases not matched to a gene: 3. CDR3 length equals 14 residues. Germline V gene sequence: CDR1 DFQATT, CDR2 SNEGSKA (reference sequence). CDR3: CSARDRVVNTEAFF. The CDR3 bases are TGCAGTGCTAGGGACAGGGTGGTGAACACTGAAGCTTTCTTT.